Listed below are T cell receptor beta chains from one sample, sequenced in a study of T cell responses to AZD1222 COVID-19 vaccine. Measured with immunoSEQ multiplex PCR; TCRdb has only the in-frame clones, and not every one. The table shows under 150,000 clones, with approximately 92% occurring only once. Sequencing was performed on peripheral blood, taken 28 days after the second AZD1222 dose. Receptor source: an adult who received the AZD1222 COVID-19 vaccine. The CDR3 runs from the conserved cysteine through the conserved F or W. Not every row has a clone size; where given, it reads once, few, many or a size class.

CDR3 protein: CASSFGGRSGDTQYF
clone size: .
V gene: TRBV11-2
J gene: TRBJ2-3

CDR3 protein: CASSLVTTGGTDTQYF
clone size: .
V gene: TRBV13
J gene: TRBJ2-3

CDR3 protein: CASSPPLGGDPYEQYF
clone size: .
V gene: TRBV18
J gene: TRBJ2-7

CDR3 protein: CASRTSGDSYEQYF
clone size: .
V gene: TRBV6-6
J gene: TRBJ2-7

CDR3 protein: CASSFAYEQYF
clone size: .
V gene: TRBV28
J gene: TRBJ2-7

CDR3 protein: CASSPASGGYNEQFF
clone size: .
V gene: TRBV2
J gene: TRBJ2-1

CDR3 protein: CATSDPGLAGENQETQYF
clone size: .
V gene: TRBV24-1
J gene: TRBJ2-5

CDR3 protein: CASSESGTGLYEQYF
clone size: few
V gene: TRBV6-1
J gene: TRBJ2-7

CDR3 protein: CASSGYEQFF
clone size: once
V gene: TRBV28
J gene: TRBJ2-1

CDR3 protein: CASSDRYANEQFF
clone size: .
V gene: TRBV2
J gene: TRBJ2-1

CDR3 protein: CASSVGTSPDTDTQYF
clone size: once
V gene: TRBV9
J gene: TRBJ2-3

CDR3 protein: CASRGTGASTDTQYF
clone size: many
V gene: TRBV25-1
J gene: TRBJ2-3

CDR3 protein: CASSLDSPGTEAFF
clone size: .
V gene: TRBV7-2
J gene: TRBJ1-1

CDR3 protein: CASSLRDGYTF
clone size: .
V gene: TRBV12-3/TRBV12-4
J gene: TRBJ1-2

CDR3 protein: CASSSGRERHEQYF
clone size: .
V gene: TRBV9
J gene: TRBJ2-7

CDR3 protein: CASSVAQGATEAFF
clone size: .
V gene: TRBV9
J gene: TRBJ1-1

CDR3 protein: CASSLLFPGGGGYTF
clone size: .
V gene: TRBV7-2
J gene: TRBJ1-2

CDR3 protein: CASSRQGAYVGTEAFF
clone size: .
V gene: TRBV5-4
J gene: TRBJ1-1

CDR3 protein: CASSRDITTNEKLFF
clone size: .
V gene: TRBV4-3
J gene: TRBJ1-4

CDR3 protein: CASSQDKYSNQPQHF
clone size: .
V gene: TRBV4-3
J gene: TRBJ1-5

CDR3 protein: CATLGDNRGFNYGYTF
clone size: .
V gene: TRBV19
J gene: TRBJ1-2

CDR3 protein: CASESGGAGTGELFF
clone size: once
V gene: TRBV6-5
J gene: TRBJ2-2

CDR3 protein: CASSLSRGRGTDTQYF
clone size: .
V gene: TRBV28
J gene: TRBJ2-3

CDR3 protein: CASSEGSAAYQPQHF
clone size: .
V gene: TRBV6-1
J gene: TRBJ1-5

CDR3 protein: CASSQTGTGTYEQYF
clone size: .
V gene: TRBV7-9
J gene: TRBJ2-7

CDR3 protein: CASSVGTDYGYTF
clone size: .
V gene: TRBV2
J gene: TRBJ1-2

CDR3 protein: CASSPIVGNEQFF
clone size: .
V gene: TRBV6-6
J gene: TRBJ2-1

CDR3 protein: CASSEADTRNTQYF
clone size: .
V gene: TRBV6-1
J gene: TRBJ2-3

CDR3 protein: CASSISTATGELFF
clone size: .
V gene: TRBV19
J gene: TRBJ2-2

CDR3 protein: CASSISGSLGSGANVLTF
clone size: .
V gene: TRBV19
J gene: TRBJ2-6

CDR3 protein: CASTWGVGELFF
clone size: .
V gene: TRBV12-3/TRBV12-4
J gene: TRBJ2-2

CDR3 protein: CASSATLGTEARYGYTF
clone size: .
V gene: TRBV21-1
J gene: TRBJ1-2

CDR3 protein: CSVFLWLAGGSGEFF
clone size: .
V gene: TRBV29-1
J gene: TRBJ2-1

CDR3 protein: CASSLRWTQYF
clone size: .
V gene: TRBV6-5
J gene: TRBJ2-5

CDR3 protein: CASSKEGAPNQPQHF
clone size: .
V gene: TRBV6-5
J gene: TRBJ1-5

CDR3 protein: CASSPKRLAGALSYNEQFF
clone size: .
V gene: TRBV5-1
J gene: TRBJ2-1

CDR3 protein: CASSGGAETQYF
clone size: .
V gene: TRBV19
J gene: TRBJ2-5

CDR3 protein: CASTRWGGEQFF
clone size: .
V gene: TRBV28
J gene: TRBJ2-1

CDR3 protein: CASSISRGRNRNGYTF
clone size: .
V gene: TRBV19
J gene: TRBJ1-2

CDR3 protein: CASSLGVGAASEQYF
clone size: .
V gene: TRBV7-2
J gene: TRBJ2-7

CDR3 protein: CASSDYRGANTEAFF
clone size: .
V gene: TRBV28
J gene: TRBJ1-1

CDR3 protein: CASSGPSMNTEAFF
clone size: .
V gene: TRBV25-1
J gene: TRBJ1-1

CDR3 protein: CSARDSSYEQYF
clone size: .
V gene: TRBV29-1
J gene: TRBJ2-7

CDR3 protein: CASSLQGPGNSPLHF
clone size: .
V gene: TRBV7-3
J gene: TRBJ1-6

CDR3 protein: CASSDRGMYNEQFF
clone size: .
V gene: TRBV6-1
J gene: TRBJ2-1

CDR3 protein: CASSNLVAGELFF
clone size: .
V gene: TRBV7-8
J gene: TRBJ2-2

CDR3 protein: CASSESRTGGNQPQHF
clone size: .
V gene: TRBV6-1
J gene: TRBJ1-5

CDR3 protein: CASTSVGRSGGYTF
clone size: .
V gene: TRBV25-1
J gene: TRBJ1-2

CDR3 protein: CASSSPYSGANVLTF
clone size: .
V gene: TRBV27
J gene: TRBJ2-6

CDR3 protein: CASSLPQGSSTDTQYF
clone size: .
V gene: TRBV28
J gene: TRBJ2-3

CDR3 protein: CATSDLRGQGQYNEQFF
clone size: .
V gene: TRBV24-1
J gene: TRBJ2-1

CDR3 protein: CASSRGTGGLDTQYF
clone size: .
V gene: TRBV6-4
J gene: TRBJ2-3